The clone carrying this T cell receptor beta chain appeared a few times. This sample is part of a study of blood T cell repertoires in COVID-19. The CDR3 runs 14 residues. Germline V CDR1 and CDR2: SNHLY, FYNNEI. Trimming took 4 bases from V and 1 from J, leaving 10 bases between them. Assay used: immunoSEQ multiplex PCR; TCRdb lists only in-frame clones, some missing. The data show some 140,000 clones, with 80% to 85% seen just once and 4.5% to 5.5% held by the top ten. Sequencing was performed on PBMCs or T cells enriched from blood (not recorded which). The receptor's source is a man aged 40-55 years with acute COVID-19. The gene calls are TRBV2 and TRBJ1-1, with TRBD1 as a possible D gene (5 bases). The CDR3 nucleotides read TGTGCCAGCAGTGCCTTTGGACAGAACACTGAAGCTTTCTTT. Amino acid sequence: CASSAFGQNTEAFF.